The rows below give T cell receptor beta chains drawn from one sample of a study of T cell changes during pregnancy in multiple sclerosis. Some clones are missing from TCRdb's copy, which holds only in-frame ones; the method was immunoSEQ multiplex PCR. The sample gives around 34,000 clones, 75% to 95% of which show up once; around 11% is in the top ten. The sequenced sample was CD8+ T cells from peripheral blood mononuclear cells, obtained before pregnancy. The receptors derive from a female donor with multiple sclerosis, enrolled in a pregnancy study. Both conserved end residues are part of each CDR3. D genes are given only for firm matches. Only part of the rows carry a size: once, few, many, or a class if the clone is expanded.

D	size	J	V	DNA	CDR3
-	many	TRBJ1-4	TRBV6-1	TGTGCCAGCAGTGTGACAGCAACTAATGAAAAACTGTTTTTT	CASSVTATNEKLFF
-	-	TRBJ2-1	TRBV20-1	TGCAGTGCGACAGTCTACAATGAGCAGTTCTTC	CSATVYNEQFF
-	-	TRBJ2-5	TRBV5-1	TGCGCCAGCAGCCCACCGACAGTCCAAGAGACCCAGTACTTC	CASSPPTVQETQYF
-	-	TRBJ1-1	TRBV27	TGTGCCAGCAGTTTATCAGGGGCCACTGAAGCTTTCTTT	CASSLSGATEAFF
TRBD1	-	TRBJ2-7	TRBV7-9	TGTGCCAGCAGCCTGGTGTCCACCGGGACAGGGCCGGGCGACGAGCAGTACTTC	CASSLVSTGTGPGDEQYF
TRBD1	-	TRBJ2-7	TRBV14	TGTGCCAGCAGCCAGGGGACAGGGGACCCTTACGAGCAGTACTTC	CASSQGTGDPYEQYF
-	-	TRBJ2-6	TRBV19	TGTGCCAGTAGTATAGTGGAGACTCTAACTGGGGCCAACGTCCTGACTTTC	CASSIVETLTGANVLTF
TRBD1	-	TRBJ1-5	TRBV9	TGTGCCAGCAGCGAGGGACAGGGTTTGCAGCCCCAGCATTTT	CASSEGQGLQPQHF
-	-	TRBJ2-7	TRBV4-3	TGCGCCAGCAGCCAAGAACCAGGGAACTACGAGCAGTACTTC	CASSQEPGNYEQYF
TRBD2	-	TRBJ2-1	TRBV10-3	TGTGCCATCAGGGAGACTAGCGGACTTACCAATGAGCAGTTCTTC	CAIRETSGLTNEQFF
TRBD1	-	TRBJ2-1	TRBV5-6	TGTGCCAGCTCCGGGACAGGGGTATACAATGAGCAGTTCTTC	CASSGTGVYNEQFF
TRBD1	-	TRBJ2-5	TRBV7-9	TGTGCCAGCAACAGGGGGAACCAAGAGACCCAGTACTTC	CASNRGNQETQYF
-	-	TRBJ2-2	TRBV7-2	TGTGCCAGCAGCTTAGCCGGGGAGAACACCGGGGAGCTGTTTTTT	CASSLAGENTGELFF
-	-	TRBJ2-4	TRBV11-2	TGTGCCAGCAGTTCCCCGGGGGGCGTCCCCCTTAACATTCAGTACTTC	CASSSPGGVPLNIQYF
TRBD1	-	TRBJ2-7	TRBV27	TGTGCCAGCAGTTTAGCGGGACAGGGCCACGAGCAGTACTTC	CASSLAGQGHEQYF
-	-	TRBJ2-1	TRBV2	TGTGCCAGGGCCCACAGGGTGGAGCACAATGAGCAGTTCTTC	CARAHRVEHNEQFF
TRBD1	-	TRBJ1-4	TRBV13	TGTGCCAGCAGCTTACTGAGGACAGGGGAGGGTTTTGAAAAACTGTTTTTT	CASSLLRTGEGFEKLFF
-	-	TRBJ2-2	TRBV5-8	TGTGCCAGCAGCTTGGTCGGCGGGGCGAACACCGGGGAGCTGTTTTTT	CASSLVGGANTGELFF
TRBD2	-	TRBJ2-7	TRBV7-9	TGTGCCAGCAGCTTAGGAGGCGGGGGGGACTACGAGCAGTACTTC	CASSLGGGGDYEQYF
-	-	TRBJ1-4	TRBV6-1	TGTGCCAGCAGTGAACTACCCGAGACAGGAGGAGGAAAACTGTTTTTT	CASSELPETGGGKLFF
TRBD1	-	TRBJ2-3	TRBV9	TGTGCCAGCAGCCCCGGACAGGGGGCGTATACGCAGTATTTT	CASSPGQGAYTQYF
-	once	TRBJ1-1	TRBV4-3	TGCGCCAGCAGCCAAGGAACAGGTTCTGGGAACACTGAAGCTTTCTTT	CASSQGTGSGNTEAFF
-	once	TRBJ1-2	TRBV6-5	TGTGCCAGCAGTTATTCTATCGTGTTAGGCTACACCTTC	CASSYSIVLGYTF
TRBD2	-	TRBJ2-7	TRBV2	TGTGCCAGCAGTGCTAGCGGGACTCCCTACGAGCAGTACTTC	CASSASGTPYEQYF
-	-	TRBJ2-1	TRBV7-6	TGTGCCAGCGCTGACTTTAATTCATACAATGAGCAGTTCTTC	CASADFNSYNEQFF
TRBD1	-	TRBJ2-1	TRBV5-6	TGTGCCAGCAGTTTCCCGGACAGGGCGAGGGGAAATGAGCAGTTCTTC	CASSFPDRARGNEQFF
TRBD1	-	TRBJ2-7	TRBV18	TGTGCCAGCTCACCACTCGGGGACAGAGACTACGAGCAGTACTTC	CASSPLGDRDYEQYF
-	-	TRBJ2-7	TRBV14	TGTGCCAGCAGCCAAGACCGCGTTGGTACGGGGGACTTC	CASSQDRVGTGDF